This is a list of T cell receptor beta chains from one sample in a study of Tregs in tolerant kidney transplant recipients. The method was immunoSEQ multiplex PCR; TCRdb's version includes in-frame clones alone and lacks a portion of them. The data show about 83,000 clones, with approximately 98% seen just once and over 0.45% held by the top ten. The sequences come from CD4+ T cells from blood, collected before the transplant. The receptors derive from a human donor who received a combined kidney and bone marrow transplant. CDR3s include the opening cysteine and the closing phenylalanine or tryptophan. D genes are given only for firm matches. Clone size, where shown, is once, few, many, or a class for clones that have expanded.

TRBD1,-,TRBV5-1,TRBJ2-5,TGCGCCAGCAGGCTAACAGGGGATCAAGAGACCCAGTACTTC,CASRLTGDQETQYF
-,-,TRBV19,TRBJ2-4,TGTGCCAGTAGGGACTGGGGAATAGCCAAAAACATTCAGTACTTC,CASRDWGIAKNIQYF
TRBD1,-,TRBV9,TRBJ2-1,TGTGCCAGCACCCCGTGGGGACAGGGGGGTGTTGAGCAGTTCTTC,CASTPWGQGGVEQFF
TRBD1,-,TRBV7-3,TRBJ2-2,TGTGCCAGCAGCCGTCCCGGGACAGGGGGCGGCGGGGAGCTGTTTTTT,CASSRPGTGGGGELFF
-,-,TRBV15,TRBJ2-7,TGTGCCACTAGCAGAGATACAGCATACGAGCAGTACTTC,CATSRDTAYEQYF
-,-,TRBV7-2,TRBJ2-7,TGTGCCAGCAGCTCCCTGGGGCTAGTCGGCTACGAGCAGTACTTC,CASSSLGLVGYEQYF
TRBD1,-,TRBV19,TRBJ2-7,TGTGCCAGTAGTTCCCGGGACAGGAGCTACGAGCAGTACTTC,CASSSRDRSYEQYF
TRBD1,-,TRBV4-1,TRBJ1-4,TGCGCCAGCAGGAGGGGGCTGAATGAAAAACTGTTTTTT,CASRRGLNEKLFF
-,once,TRBV30,TRBJ2-7,TGTGCCTGGAGTCACGATCCGGGGAACTACGAGCAGTACTTC,CAWSHDPGNYEQYF
TRBD1,-,TRBV28,TRBJ1-2,TGTGCCAGCAGTTCCCCGGGAAGGGGGCCCCTCATGTCATATGGCTACACCTTC,CASSSPGRGPLMSYGYTF
TRBD2,-,TRBV11-1,TRBJ2-2,TGTGCCAGCAGCGAAGGACTAGCGGACACCGGGGAGCTGTTTTTT,CASSEGLADTGELFF
TRBD1,-,TRBV5-6,TRBJ1-2,TGTGCCAGCAGCTTGGGGGGAGCAGGGGGCGCGATGAACTATGGCTACACCTTC,CASSLGGAGGAMNYGYTF
TRBD1,once,TRBV5-1,TRBJ1-4,TGCGCCAGCAGCCGGGGACAGGGGGCGCGAGCAACTAATGAAAAACTGTTTTTT,CASSRGQGARATNEKLFF
TRBD1,-,TRBV18,TRBJ2-1,TGTGCCAGCTCAGCCAGGGGGCTCTACAATGAGCAGTTCTTC,CASSARGLYNEQFF
TRBD2,-,TRBV7-3,TRBJ2-5,TGTGCCAGCAGCTTAACCGGGAGGCCCGGTGAGACCCAGTACTTC,CASSLTGRPGETQYF
TRBD1,-,TRBV6-1,TRBJ1-5,TGTGCCAGCAGTGACCCGGGACAGACAATTACGGGCAATCAGCCCCAGCATTTT,CASSDPGQTITGNQPQHF
TRBD2,-,TRBV9,TRBJ2-5,TGTGCCAGCAGCGTAGTGGGAGGGACTATGGAGACCCAGTACTTC,CASSVVGGTMETQYF
TRBD1,-,TRBV6-5,TRBJ2-1,TGTGCCAGCAGTTATCGGACAGGGGGGCACAATGAGCAGTTCTTC,CASSYRTGGHNEQFF
-,-,TRBV6-4,TRBJ1-2,TGTGCCAGCAGTTCGGCGGGACTGGGCTACACCTTC,CASSSAGLGYTF
TRBD2,-,TRBV18,TRBJ2-1,TGTGCCAGCTCACCACCCGCTAGCGGTACCCACAATGAGCAGTTCTTC,CASSPPASGTHNEQFF
-,-,TRBV30,TRBJ1-4,TGTGCCTGGAGTTCCAAATACAGGGAAAAACTGTTTTTT,CAWSSKYREKLFF
TRBD2,-,TRBV7-2,TRBJ2-5,TGTGCCAGCAGCCTGAGACTAGCGGGACAAGAGACCCAGTACTTC,CASSLRLAGQETQYF
-,-,TRBV20-1,TRBJ2-5,TGCAGTCACGGTACAGAGACCCAGTACTTC,CSHGTETQYF
TRBD2,-,TRBV19,TRBJ2-7,TGTGCCAGTAGTACCCCCGGACTAGACTACGAGCAGTACTTC,CASSTPGLDYEQYF
TRBD1,-,TRBV6-1,TRBJ1-6,TGTGCCAGCGCCCTAGACAGGGAGGTGCCCCTCCACTTT,CASALDREVPLHF
-,-,TRBV15,TRBJ1-1,TGTGCCACCAGGGATGGACACAACACTGAAGCTTTCTTT,CATRDGHNTEAFF
TRBD1,-,TRBV7-9,TRBJ1-3,TGTGCCAGCAGACAGGACAGGGGAGGAAACACCATATATTTT,CASRQDRGGNTIYF
-,-,TRBV15,TRBJ1-5,TGTGCCACCAGCAGAGAAAGGGGCCCAAGTCAGCCCCAGCATTTT,CATSRERGPSQPQHF
TRBD1,-,TRBV5-1,TRBJ1-2,TGCGCCAGCAGCGTACAGGGGGCGGGACCCCGAGGGGATGGCTACACCTTC,CASSVQGAGPRGDGYTF
TRBD2,-,TRBV5-1,TRBJ2-3,TGCGCCAGCAGCTTGGCAGGAGCGGGGGGGCGTGGTACGCAGTATTTT,CASSLAGAGGRGTQYF
-,once,TRBV7-6,TRBJ1-4,TGTGCCAGCAGCTCGCGACAGAACCCAGCTGGAAAACTGTTTTTT,CASSSRQNPAGKLFF
TRBD2,once,TRBV2,TRBJ2-1,TGTGCCAGCACCCCGCGGAGGCTAGCGGACGGTACGTCCTACAATGAGCAGTTCTTC,CASTPRRLADGTSYNEQFF
-,-,TRBV18,TRBJ1-3,TGTGCCAGCTCATCAGGCGCGGGCTCTGGAAACACCATATATTTT,CASSSGAGSGNTIYF
TRBD1,-,TRBV19,TRBJ1-4,TGTGCCACCAGGGGGCCGGGTGAAAAACTGTTTTTT,CATRGPGEKLFF
TRBD2,once,TRBV5-4,TRBJ2-7,TGTGCCAGCAGCACCTCTAGCGGGAGCTTCAACGAGCAGTACTTC,CASSTSSGSFNEQYF
TRBD2,-,TRBV9,TRBJ2-3,TGTGCCAGCAGCGTCCTAGCGGGGGGGGATGATACGCAGTATTTT,CASSVLAGGDDTQYF
TRBD1,-,TRBV6-5,TRBJ1-1,TGTGCCAGCAGTGCCCCAGGGGGAGGGAACACTGAAGCTTTCTTT,CASSAPGGGNTEAFF
TRBD1,-,TRBV7-2,TRBJ2-1,TGTGCCAGCAGCTTGACCGGACAGGGAAGGAATGAGCAGTTCTTC,CASSLTGQGRNEQFF
-,-,TRBV4-2,TRBJ2-2,TGTGCCAGCAGCCATGGCGGACGGGGCGGGGAGCTGTTTTTT,CASSHGGRGGELFF
TRBD2,-,TRBV7-2,TRBJ2-3,TGTGCCAGCAGCTTAGCTGGTAGCGGGACTGGGGATACGCAGTATTTT,CASSLAGSGTGDTQYF
TRBD1,-,TRBV28,TRBJ1-2,TGTGCCAGCAGTTTATTGACAGGGAAGGATGGCTACACCTTC,CASSLLTGKDGYTF
-,-,TRBV5-6,TRBJ2-7,TGTGCCAGCAGCTTTGCCCCTCTGACAGGGAGGTACGAGCAGTACTTC,CASSFAPLTGRYEQYF
-,-,TRBV20-1,TRBJ2-7,TGCAGTGCTAGTCCCAGCTACGAGCAGTACTTC,CSASPSYEQYF
-,-,TRBV5-4,TRBJ1-5,TGTGCCAGCAGCTTGTGGCAGGGTAACAACAATCAGCCCCAGCATTTT,CASSLWQGNNNQPQHF
-,-,TRBV5-4,TRBJ2-4,TGTGCCAGCAGTTTCAAACAGGGATACCTTGCCAAAAACATTCAGTACTTC,CASSFKQGYLAKNIQYF